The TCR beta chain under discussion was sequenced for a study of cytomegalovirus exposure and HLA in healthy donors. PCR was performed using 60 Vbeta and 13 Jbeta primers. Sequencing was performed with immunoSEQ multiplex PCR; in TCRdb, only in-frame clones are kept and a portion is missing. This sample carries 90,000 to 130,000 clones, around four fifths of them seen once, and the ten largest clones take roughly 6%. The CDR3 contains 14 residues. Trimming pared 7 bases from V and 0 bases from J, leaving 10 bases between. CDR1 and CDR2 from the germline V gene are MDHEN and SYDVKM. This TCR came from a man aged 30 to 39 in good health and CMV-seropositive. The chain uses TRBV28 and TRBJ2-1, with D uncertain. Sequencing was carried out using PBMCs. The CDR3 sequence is CASNRKSSYNEQFF. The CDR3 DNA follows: TGTGCCAGCAATCGAAAGAGCTCCTACAATGAGCAGTTCTTC.